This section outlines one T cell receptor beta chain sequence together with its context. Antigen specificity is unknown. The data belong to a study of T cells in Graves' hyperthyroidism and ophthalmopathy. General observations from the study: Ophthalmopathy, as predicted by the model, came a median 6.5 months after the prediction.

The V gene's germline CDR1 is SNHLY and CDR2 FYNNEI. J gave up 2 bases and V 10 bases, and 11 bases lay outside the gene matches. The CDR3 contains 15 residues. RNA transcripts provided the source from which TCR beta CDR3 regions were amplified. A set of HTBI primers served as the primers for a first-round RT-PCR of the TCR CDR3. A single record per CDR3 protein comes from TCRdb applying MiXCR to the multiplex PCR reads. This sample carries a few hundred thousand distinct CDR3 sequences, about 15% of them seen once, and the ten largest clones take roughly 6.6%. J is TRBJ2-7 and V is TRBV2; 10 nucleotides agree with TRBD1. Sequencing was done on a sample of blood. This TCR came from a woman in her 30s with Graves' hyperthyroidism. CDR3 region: CATIGGQGVAYEQYF. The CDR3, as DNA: TGTGCCACCATAGGAGGACAGGGGGTGGCCTACGAGCAGTACTTC.